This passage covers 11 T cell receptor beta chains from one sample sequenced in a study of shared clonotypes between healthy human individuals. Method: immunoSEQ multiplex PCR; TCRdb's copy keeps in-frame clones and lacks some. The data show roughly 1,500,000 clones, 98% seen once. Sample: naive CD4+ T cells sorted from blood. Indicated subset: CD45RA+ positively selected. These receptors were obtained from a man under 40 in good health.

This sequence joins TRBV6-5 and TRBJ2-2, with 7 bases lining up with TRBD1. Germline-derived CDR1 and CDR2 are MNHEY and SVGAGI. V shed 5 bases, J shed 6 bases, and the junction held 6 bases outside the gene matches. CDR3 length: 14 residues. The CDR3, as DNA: TGTGCCAGCAGTACCTACCAGGGGGCCGGGGAGCTGTTTTTT. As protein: CASSTYQGAGELFF.

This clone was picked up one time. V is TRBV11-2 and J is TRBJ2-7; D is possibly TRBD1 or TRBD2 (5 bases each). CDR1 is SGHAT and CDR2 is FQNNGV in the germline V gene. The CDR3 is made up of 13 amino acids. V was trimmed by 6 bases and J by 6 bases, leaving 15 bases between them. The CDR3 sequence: CASRGAGSREQYF. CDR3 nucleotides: TGTGCCAGCAGAGGAGCAGGGAGCCGCGAGCAGTACTTC.

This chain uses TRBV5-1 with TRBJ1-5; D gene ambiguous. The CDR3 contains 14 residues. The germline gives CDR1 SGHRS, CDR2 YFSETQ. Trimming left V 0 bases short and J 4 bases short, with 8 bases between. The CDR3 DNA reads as TGCGCCAGCAGCTTGGGAGACCTAAATCAGCCCCAGCATTTT. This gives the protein CASSLGDLNQPQHF. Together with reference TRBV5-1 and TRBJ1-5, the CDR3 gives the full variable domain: KAGVTQTPRYLIKTRGQQVTLSCSPISGHRSVSWYQQTPGQGLQFLFEYFSETQRNKGNFPGRFSGRQFSNSRSEMNVSTLELGDSALYLCASSLGDLNQPQHFGDGTRLSIL.

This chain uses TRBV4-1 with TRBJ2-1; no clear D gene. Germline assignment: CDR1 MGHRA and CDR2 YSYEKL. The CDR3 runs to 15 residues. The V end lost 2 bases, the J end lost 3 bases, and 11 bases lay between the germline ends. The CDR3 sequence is CASSQSQAVYNEQFF. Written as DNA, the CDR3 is TGCGCCAGCAGCCAATCCCAGGCTGTCTACAATGAGCAGTTCTTC.

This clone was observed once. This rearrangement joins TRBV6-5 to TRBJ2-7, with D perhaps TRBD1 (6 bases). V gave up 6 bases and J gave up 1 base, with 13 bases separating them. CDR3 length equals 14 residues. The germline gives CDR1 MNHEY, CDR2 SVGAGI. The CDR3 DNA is TGTGCCAGCAGGTCCGGGACACCATCCTACGAGCAGTACTTC. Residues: CASRSGTPSYEQYF.

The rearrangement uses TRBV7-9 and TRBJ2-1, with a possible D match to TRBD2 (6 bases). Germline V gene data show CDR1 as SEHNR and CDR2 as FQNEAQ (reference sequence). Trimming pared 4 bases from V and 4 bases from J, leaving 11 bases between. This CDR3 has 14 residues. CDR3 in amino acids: CASSYVSGYNEQFF. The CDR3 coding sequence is TGTGCCAGCAGCTATGTTAGCGGTTACAATGAGCAGTTCTTC. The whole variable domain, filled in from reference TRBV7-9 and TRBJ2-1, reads DTGVSQNPRHKITKRGQNVTFRCDPISEHNRLYWYRQTLGQGPEFLTYFQNEAQLEKSRLLSDRFSAERPKGSFSTLEIQRTEQGDSAMYLCASSYVSGYNEQFFGPGTRLTVL.

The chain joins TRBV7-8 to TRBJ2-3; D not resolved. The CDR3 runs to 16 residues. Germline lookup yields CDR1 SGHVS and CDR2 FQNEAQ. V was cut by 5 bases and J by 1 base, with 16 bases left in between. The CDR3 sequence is CASSVSNRRGTDTQYF. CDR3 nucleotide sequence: TGTGCCAGCAGCGTTTCTAATCGGAGAGGCACAGATACGCAGTATTTT.

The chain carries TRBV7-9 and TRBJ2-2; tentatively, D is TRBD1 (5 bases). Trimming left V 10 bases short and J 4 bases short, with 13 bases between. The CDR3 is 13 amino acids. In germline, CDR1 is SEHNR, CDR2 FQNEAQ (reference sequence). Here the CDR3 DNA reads TGTGCCACCGGAATGGGGCGCACCGGGGAGCTGTTTTTT. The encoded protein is CATGMGRTGELFF. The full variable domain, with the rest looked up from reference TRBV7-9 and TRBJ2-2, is DTGVSQNPRHKITKRGQNVTFRCDPISEHNRLYWYRQTLGQGPEFLTYFQNEAQLEKSRLLSDRFSAERPKGSFSTLEIQRTEQGDSAMYLCATGMGRTGELFFGEGSRLTVL.

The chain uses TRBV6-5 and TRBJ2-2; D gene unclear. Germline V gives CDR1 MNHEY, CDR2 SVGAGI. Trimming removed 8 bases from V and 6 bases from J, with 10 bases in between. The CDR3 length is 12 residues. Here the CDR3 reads CASSLSSGELFF. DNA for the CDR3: TGTGCCAGCTCCCTGTCGTCCGGGGAGCTGTTTTTT.

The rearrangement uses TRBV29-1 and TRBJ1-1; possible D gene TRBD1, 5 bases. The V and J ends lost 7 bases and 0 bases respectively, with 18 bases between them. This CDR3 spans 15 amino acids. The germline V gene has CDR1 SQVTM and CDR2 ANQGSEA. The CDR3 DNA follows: TGCAGCGCCGCGGGGGGGACGATCATGAACACTGAAGCTTTCTTT. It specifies CSAAGGTIMNTEAFF.

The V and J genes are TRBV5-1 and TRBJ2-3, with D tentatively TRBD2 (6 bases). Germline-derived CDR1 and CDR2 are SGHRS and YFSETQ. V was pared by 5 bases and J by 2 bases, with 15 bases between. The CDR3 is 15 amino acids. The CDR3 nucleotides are TGCGCCAGCAGACGATTCGGCGGGGACACAGATACGCAGTATTTT. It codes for CASRRFGGDTDTQYF.